This note documents a single TCR beta chain sequence. What it recognizes is unknown. The sample is drawn from a study of T-cell memory formation after mild COVID-19. Findings and limits, study-wide: Pre-infection memory harbored some responding clones, suggesting cross-reactive memory joined. In second-wave clones peaking day 37, SARS-CoV-2 specificity remained unconfirmed. Clones that shrank (day 15 to 85) were balanced CD4/CD8, whereas later expanders leaned CD4+.

With 3 bases clipped from V and 6 bases from J, the junction kept 12 bases outside the gene matches. The germline gives CDR1 SGHRS, CDR2 YFSETQ. The CDR3 runs to 17 residues. One entry per CDR3 protein results from TCRdb running MiXCR on the 5' RACE reads. This table has hundreds of thousands of distinct CDR3 sequences, more than 15% appearing once. This clonotype was obtained from a man younger than 30 who had mild COVID-19 (a few samples of this study predate the infection). Cell type and time point are not known. Specimen: PBMCs or a T cell subset sorted from them (not recorded which). The chain uses TRBV5-1 and TRBJ2-1; the match to TRBD2 covers 10 bases. CDR3 amino acids: CASSSRPQAGGPNEQFF. The CDR3, as DNA: TGCGCCAGCAGCTCCCGGCCCCAAGCGGGGGGGCCCAATGAGCAGTTCTTC.